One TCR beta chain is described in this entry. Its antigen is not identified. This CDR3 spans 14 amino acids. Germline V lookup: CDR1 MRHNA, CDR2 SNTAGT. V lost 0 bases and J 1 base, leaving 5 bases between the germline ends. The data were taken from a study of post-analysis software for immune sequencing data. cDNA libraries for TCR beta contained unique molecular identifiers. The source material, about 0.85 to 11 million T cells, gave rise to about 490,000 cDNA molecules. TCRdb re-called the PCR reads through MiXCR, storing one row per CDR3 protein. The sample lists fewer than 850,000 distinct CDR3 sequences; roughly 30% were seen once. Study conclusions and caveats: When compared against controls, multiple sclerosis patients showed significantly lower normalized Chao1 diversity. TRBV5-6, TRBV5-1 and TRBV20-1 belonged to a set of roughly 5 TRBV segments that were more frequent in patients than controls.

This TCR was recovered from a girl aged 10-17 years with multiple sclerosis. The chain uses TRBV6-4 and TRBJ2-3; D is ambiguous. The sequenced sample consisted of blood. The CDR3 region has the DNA TGTGCCAGCAGTGACTCCTTCCGCACAGATACGCAGTATTTT. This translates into CASSDSFRTDTQYF.